This T cell receptor beta chain emerged from a study of cytomegalovirus exposure and HLA in healthy donors. Comments on this clone: Its specificity is not known.

Whole-study findings and limits: Later genetic work tied a missense DCLRE1C variant to beta-chain V and J trimming.

This PCR relied on a set of 60 Vbeta primers and 13 Jbeta primers. The protocol was immunoSEQ multiplex PCR, while the TCRdb copy is restricted to in-frame clones and leaves out a portion. The sample yields approximately 130,000 clones, approximately 80% seen once. The germline gives CDR1 SGHNT, CDR2 YYREEE (reference sequence). The CDR3 totals 13 residues. The V gene end was trimmed by 3 bases and the J gene end by 7 bases; junction bases not matched to a gene: 2. The sample comprised PBMCs. The V and J genes are TRBV5-4 and TRBJ2-1, with 9 bases fitting TRBD1. The sequence derives from a woman aged 35 to 49 in good health and CMV-seropositive. The CDR3 DNA is TGTGCCAGCAGCTGGGACAGGGAAAATGAGCAGTTCTTC. Protein product: CASSWDRENEQFF.